This entry describes one T cell receptor beta chain. Its antigen is still unknown. The sample comes from a study of cytomegalovirus exposure and HLA in healthy donors. Whole-study results and caveats: Sequence variants that were highly shared formed a cluster that was likely a sequencing artifact. Later genetic work tied a missense DCLRE1C variant to beta-chain V and J trimming. Among TCR beta chains of equal frequency, HLA-associated ones were more clonally expanded in a later analysis. Earlier analysis looked at TCR beta V segments, and most were productive about 90% or about 30% of the time.

CDR1 is SGHDT, CDR2 YYEEEE, per germline. CDR3 length: 14 amino acids. The PCR used 60 Vbeta and 13 Jbeta primers. Clones were sequenced by immunoSEQ multiplex PCR, and TCRdb holds only the in-frame ones, with some missing. The profile shows 100,000 to 150,000 clones, 81% of them singletons. This TCR was recovered from a man aged 18-30 years in good health and CMV-seropositive. The chain joins TRBV5-6 to TRBJ2-5; perhaps TRBD2 as D (7 bases). The J call may be mistaken, given a closer DNA end match to TRBJ2-7. Material for sequencing was PBMCs. DNA for the CDR3: TGTGCCAGCAGCTTGGCGGGGGGCCCCTACGAGCAGTACTTC. Translation gives CASSLAGGPYEQYF.